This TCR beta chain was sequenced during a study of shared clonotypes between healthy human individuals. Study-level background: Each donor's CD4 naive and CD4 memory cells filled three plates apiece, CD8 naive two, and CD8 memory one. Study-wide points: A reduction in generation probabilities was seen for non-shared clonotypes relative to those shared by all four donors.

Repertoires were generated with immunoSEQ multiplex PCR, while TCRdb's copy carries only in-frame clones and drops some. The repertoire has 2 million to 2.5 million clones, approximately 96% of them found once; the top ten carry roughly 0.13%. Concerning this clone itself: What it binds is not known.

Trimming took 2 bases from V and 1 from J, leaving 8 bases between them. The length of the CDR3 is 14 residues. Germline assignment: CDR1 SEHNR and CDR2 FQNEAQ (reference sequence). The study drew its donors from healthy HIV-negative adults without recent acute infections or vaccinations. CD45RA+ naive and CD45RA-negative memory subsets were separated from CD4+ cells. The gene calls are TRBV7-9 and TRBJ1-1; D unclear. The sequenced material came from naive CD4+ T cells sorted from blood. Subset noted: CD45RA+ positively selected. This receptor was taken from a man between 18 and 35 years old in good health. In nucleotides, the CDR3 is TGTGCCAGCAGCTTACAACAGAGGAACACTGAAGCTTTCTTT. Residues: CASSLQQRNTEAFF.